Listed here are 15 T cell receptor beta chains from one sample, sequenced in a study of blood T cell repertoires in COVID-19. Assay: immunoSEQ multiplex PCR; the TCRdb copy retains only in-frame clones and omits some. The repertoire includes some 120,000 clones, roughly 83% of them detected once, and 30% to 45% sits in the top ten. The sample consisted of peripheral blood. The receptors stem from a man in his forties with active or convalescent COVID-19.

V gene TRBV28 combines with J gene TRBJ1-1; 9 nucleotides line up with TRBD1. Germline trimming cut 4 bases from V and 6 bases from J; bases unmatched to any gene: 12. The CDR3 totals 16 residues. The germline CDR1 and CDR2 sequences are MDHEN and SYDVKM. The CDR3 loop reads CASSSHPGQGRAEAFF. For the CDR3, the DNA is TGTGCCAGCAGTTCACACCCGGGACAGGGAAGGGCTGAAGCTTTCTTT.

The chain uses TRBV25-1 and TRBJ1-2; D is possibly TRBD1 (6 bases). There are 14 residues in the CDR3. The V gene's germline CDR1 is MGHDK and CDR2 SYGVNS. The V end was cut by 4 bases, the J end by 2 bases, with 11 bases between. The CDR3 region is CASSAYRDNYGYTF. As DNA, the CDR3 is TGTGCCAGCAGTGCCTACAGGGACAACTATGGCTACACCTTC.

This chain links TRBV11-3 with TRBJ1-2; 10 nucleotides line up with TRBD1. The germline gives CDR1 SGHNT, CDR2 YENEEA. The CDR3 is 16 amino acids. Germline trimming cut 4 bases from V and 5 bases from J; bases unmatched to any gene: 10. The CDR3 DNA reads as TGTGCCAGCAGCTCGGCGACAGGGGGCGCCCGGTATGGCTACACCTTC. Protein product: CASSSATGGARYGYTF. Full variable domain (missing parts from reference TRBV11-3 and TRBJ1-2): EAGVVQSPRYKIIEKKQPVAFWCNPISGHNTLYWYLQNLGQGPELLIRYENEEAVDDSQLPKDRFSAERLKGVDSTLKIQPAELGDSAVYLCASSSATGGARYGYTFGSGTRLTVV.

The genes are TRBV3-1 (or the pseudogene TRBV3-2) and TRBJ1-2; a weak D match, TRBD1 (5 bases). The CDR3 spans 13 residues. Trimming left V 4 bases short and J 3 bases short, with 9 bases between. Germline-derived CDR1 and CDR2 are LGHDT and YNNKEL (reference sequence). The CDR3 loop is CASSRGGDYGYTF. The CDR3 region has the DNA TGTGCCAGCAGCCGGGGGGGTGACTATGGCTACACCTTC.

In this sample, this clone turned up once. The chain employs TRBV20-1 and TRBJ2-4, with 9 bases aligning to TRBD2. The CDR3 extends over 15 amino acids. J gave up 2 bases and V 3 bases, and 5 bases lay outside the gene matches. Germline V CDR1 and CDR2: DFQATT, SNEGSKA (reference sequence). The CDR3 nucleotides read TGCAGTGCTAGTAGGCGGGAGGGAACCAAAAACATTCAGTACTTC. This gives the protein CSASRREGTKNIQYF.

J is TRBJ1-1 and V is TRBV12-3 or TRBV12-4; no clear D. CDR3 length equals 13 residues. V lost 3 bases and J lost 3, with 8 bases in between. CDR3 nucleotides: TGTGCCAGCAGTTTCGACACCTACACTGAAGCTTTCTTT. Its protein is CASSFDTYTEAFF.

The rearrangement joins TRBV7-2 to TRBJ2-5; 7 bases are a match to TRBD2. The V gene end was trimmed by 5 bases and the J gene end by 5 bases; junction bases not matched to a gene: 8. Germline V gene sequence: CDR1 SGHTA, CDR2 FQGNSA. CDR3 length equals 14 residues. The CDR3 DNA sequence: TGTGCCAGCAGCCCCTTCGCGGGAGTTGAGACCCAGTACTTC. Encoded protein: CASSPFAGVETQYF.

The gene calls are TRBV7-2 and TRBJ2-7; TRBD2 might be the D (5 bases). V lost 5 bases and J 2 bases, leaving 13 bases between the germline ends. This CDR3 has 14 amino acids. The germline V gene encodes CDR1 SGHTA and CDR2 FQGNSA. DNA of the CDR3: TGTGCCAGCAGCCCTTCGGGATTCACCTACGAGCAGTACTTC. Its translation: CASSPSGFTYEQYF.

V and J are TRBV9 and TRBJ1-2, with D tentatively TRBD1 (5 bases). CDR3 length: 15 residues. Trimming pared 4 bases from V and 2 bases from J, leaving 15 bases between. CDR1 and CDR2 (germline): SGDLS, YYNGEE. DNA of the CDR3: TGTGCCAGCAGCCTCAAACCACAGGAGAACTATGGCTACACCTTC. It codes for CASSLKPQENYGYTF.

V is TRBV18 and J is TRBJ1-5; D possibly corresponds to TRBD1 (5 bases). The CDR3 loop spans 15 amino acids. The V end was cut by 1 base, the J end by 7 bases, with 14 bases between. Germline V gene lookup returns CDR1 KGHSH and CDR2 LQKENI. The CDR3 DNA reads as TGTGCCAGCTCACCACGGGACTCTGTGGGGCAGCCCCAGCATTTT. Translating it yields CASSPRDSVGQPQHF.

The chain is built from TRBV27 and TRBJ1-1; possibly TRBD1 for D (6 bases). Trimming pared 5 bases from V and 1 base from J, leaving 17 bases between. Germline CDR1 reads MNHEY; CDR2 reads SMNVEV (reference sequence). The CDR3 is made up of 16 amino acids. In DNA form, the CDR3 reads TGTGCCAGCAGTAGAAGGGTTGGGACATCGAACACTGAAGCTTTCTTT. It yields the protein CASSRRVGTSNTEAFF.

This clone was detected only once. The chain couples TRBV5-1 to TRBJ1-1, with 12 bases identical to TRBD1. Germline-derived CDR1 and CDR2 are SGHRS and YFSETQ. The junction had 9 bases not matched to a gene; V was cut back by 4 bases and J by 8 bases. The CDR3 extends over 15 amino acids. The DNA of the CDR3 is TGCGCCAGCAGCATGCAGCCGGGACAGGGGGCGGAAGCTTTCTTT. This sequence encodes CASSMQPGQGAEAFF. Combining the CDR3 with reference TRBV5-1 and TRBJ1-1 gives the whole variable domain KAGVTQTPRYLIKTRGQQVTLSCSPISGHRSVSWYQQTPGQGLQFLFEYFSETQRNKGNFPGRFSGRQFSNSRSEMNVSTLELGDSALYLCASSMQPGQGAEAFFGQGTRLTVV.

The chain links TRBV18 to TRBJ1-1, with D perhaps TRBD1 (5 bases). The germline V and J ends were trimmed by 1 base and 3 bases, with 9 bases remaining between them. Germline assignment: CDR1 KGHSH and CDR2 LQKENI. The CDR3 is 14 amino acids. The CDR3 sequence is CASSPRGLYTEAFF. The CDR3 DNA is TGTGCCAGCTCACCACGGGGCCTCTACACTGAAGCTTTCTTT.

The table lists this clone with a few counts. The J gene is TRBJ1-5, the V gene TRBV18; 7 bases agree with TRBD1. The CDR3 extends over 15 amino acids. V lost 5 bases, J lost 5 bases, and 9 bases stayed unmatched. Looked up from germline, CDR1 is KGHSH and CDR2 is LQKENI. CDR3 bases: TGTGCCAGCTCATTAAGACAGGGAGGCGATCAGCCCCAGCATTTT. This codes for CASSLRQGGDQPQHF.

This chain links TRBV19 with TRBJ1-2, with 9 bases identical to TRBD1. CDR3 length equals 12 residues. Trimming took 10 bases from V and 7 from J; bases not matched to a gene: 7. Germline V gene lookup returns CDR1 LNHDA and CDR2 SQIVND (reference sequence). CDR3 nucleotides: TGTGCCACTACACAGGGGGCAGTTGGCTACACCTTC. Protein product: CATTQGAVGYTF.